This is a list of T cell receptor beta chains from one sample in a study of CXCR3-negative and CXCR3-positive naive CD8 T cells. With the 5' RACE reads reprocessed, TCRdb shows one record per CDR3 protein and no DNA. The sample table includes approximately 52,000 distinct CDR3 sequences. The specimen sequenced was memory CD8+ T cells from blood. These receptors came from a human donor in good health. Some clones in this sample may be carry-over from other donors' samples. The CDR3 runs from the conserved cysteine through the conserved F or W.

cdr3_length,v_call,j_call,cdr3_aa
14,TRBV29-1,TRBJ2-3,CSVASGRTTDTQYF
13,TRBV29-1,TRBJ2-1,CSMDTLSYNEQFF
15,TRBV6-2/TRBV6-3,TRBJ1-1,CASSYSVQMKTEAFF
13,TRBV7-6,TRBJ1-5,CASSLGFNQPQHF
14,TRBV7-2,TRBJ2-1,CASSLIDRDGEQFF
12,TRBV12-3/TRBV12-4,TRBJ1-2,CASRKDHWGYTF
16,TRBV6-2/TRBV6-3,TRBJ2-3,CASSLYPGPGTDAQYF
14,TRBV12-1,TRBJ2-7,CASSFVPGPYEQYF
12,TRBV29-1,TRBJ2-7,CSVEGGFREQYF
15,TRBV29-1,TRBJ2-1,CSVEYGRDSYNEQFF